This T cell receptor beta chain appears in the sequencing data of a study of OX40 agonist ivuxolimab in advanced cancers. This table comes from immunoSEQ multiplex PCR, and its TCRdb copy is limited to in-frame clones, with some not included. The data hold tens of thousands of clones, with 84% observed a single time. This CDR3 has 13 residues. Per the germline V gene, CDR1 is GTSNPN and CDR2 is SVGIG (reference sequence). Trimming shortened V by 6 bases and J by 4 bases, and 15 bases separated the two germline ends. This chain connects TRBV30 to TRBJ1-1, with a weak D call TRBD1 (5 bases). The source of this sequence is an adult with an advanced solid tumor such as melanoma, head and neck, liver or kidney cancer. Sequenced here: CD4+ or CD8+ T cells sorted from blood, sampled in a trial of the OX40 agonist ivuxolimab. CDR3 loop: CACTARGFTEAFF. CDR3 DNA: TGTGCCTGTACGGCGAGGGGTTTCACTGAAGCTTTCTTT.